Listed here are 28 T cell receptor beta chains from one sample, sequenced in a study of T cell repertoires in cytomegalovirus infection. TCRdb independently ran MiXCR on the reads; one entry per CDR3 protein. The repertoire includes about 250,000 distinct CDR3 sequences, 10% to 15% of them detected once, and approximately 1.6% sits in the top ten. The source material was PBMCs. The source of these receptors is a human donor in good health (CMV status not recorded). Some clones in this sample may be carry-over from other donors' samples.

The table lists this clonotype with a few counts. This rearrangement joins TRBV6-2 or TRBV6-3 to TRBJ1-1, with TRBD1 as a possible D gene (6 bases). Germline CDR1 reads MNHEY; CDR2 reads SVGEGT. The CDR3 totals 14 residues. V shed 7 bases and J shed 5 bases, with 17 bases lying between them. CDR3 protein: CASIPGGSETEAFF. The CDR3 DNA sequence: TGTGCCAGCATCCCGGGGGGCAGCGAGACTGAAGCTTTCTTT.

This clonotype was observed at least ten times. The chain couples TRBV6-5 to TRBJ1-2, with unresolved D. V was trimmed by 3 bases and J by 9 bases, leaving 17 bases between them. Per the germline V gene, CDR1 is MNHEY and CDR2 is SVGAGI. This CDR3 is 14 amino acids long. CDR3 residues: CASSYKDLGYSYTF. In DNA form, the CDR3 reads TGTGCCAGCAGTTATAAAGACCTAGGGTACAGCTACACCTTC.

This clonotype came up many times. V and J are TRBV29-1 and TRBJ2-3; D is possibly TRBD2 (7 bases). The CDR3 loop spans 13 amino acids. Per germline, CDR1 SQVTM and CDR2 ANQGSEA. V was pared by 6 bases and J by 4 bases, with 14 bases between. The CDR3 DNA sequence: TGCAGCGTGGGGGGGGGCGCAGCAGATACGCAGTATTTT. Residues: CSVGGGAADTQYF.

The chain joins TRBV19 to TRBJ2-5; unclear D gene. The length of the CDR3 is 15 residues. The germline gives CDR1 LNHDA, CDR2 SQIVND (reference sequence). The V end was cut by 3 bases, the J end by 2 bases, with 13 bases between. The CDR3 is CASSIQDGRQETQYF. The CDR3 DNA is TGTGCCAGTAGTATCCAGGACGGTCGTCAAGAGACCCAGTACTTC.

This clonotype appeared a few times. J is TRBJ2-1 and V is TRBV4-3, with D perhaps matching TRBD2 (6 bases). Germline CDR1 LGHNA, CDR2 YSLEER. This CDR3 has 19 amino acids. Trimming stripped 0 bases from V and 0 bases from J, with 18 bases between. The CDR3 protein is CASSQDAGSGPRSYNEQFF. As DNA, the CDR3 is TGCGCCAGCAGCCAAGATGCTGGAAGCGGGCCTCGCTCCTACAATGAGCAGTTCTTC.

This clonotype was seen many times. This chain uses TRBV28 with TRBJ2-2, with 8 bases that match TRBD2. The CDR3 is made up of 15 amino acids. The V and J ends lost 1 base and 4 bases, in that order; junction bases with no gene match: 2. Germline V gene data show CDR1 as MDHEN and CDR2 as SYDVKM. The CDR3 DNA reads as TGTGCCAGCAGTTTATTCAGCGGGAGCACCGGGGAGCTGTTTTTT. Translated, it gives CASSLFSGSTGELFF.

This clonotype was observed at least ten times. The chain is built from TRBV28 and TRBJ2-7; D is unresolved. Germline V gene lookup returns CDR1 MDHEN and CDR2 SYDVKM. The V end lost 6 bases, the J end lost 4 bases, and 7 bases lay between the germline ends. This CDR3 has 11 residues. As DNA, the CDR3 is TGTGCCAGCAGCCTTAAGTACGAGCAGTACTTC. It specifies CASSLKYEQYF.

Here the CDR3 reads CAISESGRGNPNTEAFF. DNA of the CDR3: TGTGCCATCAGTGAGTCGGGGAGGGGAAACCCGAACACTGAAGCTTTCTTT. This chain connects TRBV10-3 to TRBJ1-1, with D perhaps matching TRBD1 (5 bases). CDR1 is ENHRY, CDR2 SYGVKD, per germline. The length of the CDR3 is 17 residues. V gave up 0 bases and J gave up 1 base, with 15 bases separating them.

This clonotype was found many times. The chain joins TRBV11-1 to TRBJ2-2; tentatively, D is TRBD1 (5 bases). The CDR3 is 16 amino acids. The V end was cut by 0 bases, the J end by 3 bases, with 11 bases between. Germline V CDR1 and CDR2: SGHAT, FQDESV (reference sequence). In nucleotides, the CDR3 is TGTGCCAGCAGCTTAGCGGGCAGGGTAGACACCGGGGAGCTGTTTTTT. It yields the protein CASSLAGRVDTGELFF.

The V and J genes are TRBV29-1 and TRBJ2-3, with D possibly being TRBD2 (5 bases). Trimming removed 2 bases at V and 6 bases at J, with 6 bases between. Germline CDR1 and CDR2: SQVTM and ANQGSEA. CDR3 size: 11 residues. CDR3 nucleotide sequence: TGCAGCGTTGAAAGGGAGGATACGCAGTATTTT. Translated: CSVEREDTQYF.

This clonotype was counted many times. The chain links TRBV7-2 to TRBJ2-1, with D hard to call. Trimming cost V 0 bases and J 0 bases, with 6 bases left between them. The CDR3 is made up of 15 amino acids. From germline, CDR1 is SGHTA and CDR2 FQGNSA. DNA for the CDR3: TGTGCCAGCAGCTTAGCGCCCGGCTCCTACAATGAGCAGTTCTTC. Translation gives CASSLAPGSYNEQFF.

A few counts support this clonotype. V is TRBV28 and J is TRBJ2-7, with 7 bases matching TRBD1. Per the germline V gene, CDR1 is MDHEN and CDR2 is SYDVKM. Trimming cost V 11 bases and J 1 base; bases outside gene matches: 8. This CDR3 is built from 13 residues. In DNA, the CDR3 is TGTGCCTCCAGGGGGTTAGGTTCCTACGAGCAGTACTTC. This translates into CASRGLGSYEQYF.

This clonotype has at least ten counts. The chain combines TRBV11-3 with TRBJ2-3; 7 bases agree with TRBD2. Germline V gene data show CDR1 as SGHNT and CDR2 as YENEEA. This CDR3 has 14 amino acids. V dropped 5 bases and J dropped 0; count of bases not matched to a gene: 2. The CDR3 reads CASSPSGSTDTQYF. In DNA form, the CDR3 reads TGTGCCAGCAGCCCTAGCGGTAGCACAGATACGCAGTATTTT.

The chain joins TRBV24-1 to TRBJ2-2; maybe TRBD2 (6 bases). This CDR3 spans 16 amino acids. Between the trimmed V and J ends, which lost 1 base and 4 bases, there was a span of 12 bases. The germline V gene has CDR1 KGHDR and CDR2 SFDVKD. CDR3 residues: CATSDLGGTVTGELFF. CDR3 sequence (DNA): TGTGCCACCAGTGATTTAGGCGGGACGGTCACCGGGGAGCTGTTTTTT.

This clonotype was counted many times. The V and J genes are TRBV7-8 and TRBJ2-2; 9 bases are a match to TRBD1. CDR1 is SGHVS, CDR2 FQNEAQ, per germline. This CDR3 region has 15 residues. The V and J ends lost 3 bases and 9 bases, in that order; junction bases with no gene match: 8. The CDR3 region is CASSLDRTGVRELFF. As DNA, the CDR3 is TGTGCCAGCAGCTTGGACCGGACAGGGGTTCGGGAGCTGTTTTTT.

As for this clonotype: A junction boundary mismatches the germline segment, possibly from a read error. The CDR3 spells CASSYYTYGQYF. The CDR3 DNA sequence: TGTGCCAGCAGTTACTATACTTACGGGCAGTACTTC. This chain uses TRBV6-2 or TRBV6-3 with TRBJ2-7, with unresolved D. The CDR3 loop spans 12 amino acids. Germline V gene lookup returns CDR1 MNHEY and CDR2 SVGEGT.

This clonotype has just a few counts. V usage is TRBV5-1 and J usage is TRBJ1-4, with D possibly being TRBD1 (6 bases). Per germline, CDR1 SGHRS and CDR2 YFSETQ. Trimming cost V 4 bases and J 8 bases, with 15 bases left between them. This CDR3 comprises 14 residues. The CDR3, as DNA: TGCGCCAGCAGCGGGGACACCCAGGCAGAAAAACTGTTTTTT. As protein: CASSGDTQAEKLFF. The full variable domain, completed using reference TRBV5-1 and TRBJ1-4, is KAGVTQTPRYLIKTRGQQVTLSCSPISGHRSVSWYQQTPGQGLQFLFEYFSETQRNKGNFPGRFSGRQFSNSRSEMNVSTLELGDSALYLCASSGDTQAEKLFFGSGTQLSVL.

In its sample, this clonotype was seen a few times. The chain employs TRBV29-1 and TRBJ1-1; weak D call: TRBD1 (5 bases). V dropped 4 bases and J dropped 4 bases, with 19 bases sitting between them. This CDR3 region has 15 residues. Germline CDR1 reads SQVTM; CDR2 reads ANQGSEA. Here the CDR3 reads CSVVRAAPRGTEAFF. CDR3 nucleotides: TGCAGCGTTGTAAGGGCCGCGCCAAGGGGCACTGAAGCTTTCTTT.

Only a few counts were recorded for this clonotype. V gene TRBV19 combines with J gene TRBJ1-1; D is unclear. This CDR3 has 14 amino acids. The V gene lost 1 base and the J gene lost 4 bases, with 10 bases spanning the gap. The germline V gene encodes CDR1 LNHDA and CDR2 SQIVND (reference sequence). The CDR3 region has the DNA TGTGCCAGTAGTATAGTCGCGGGGAGCACTGAAGCTTTCTTT. Protein: CASSIVAGSTEAFF.

This clonotype was found a few times. The chain combines TRBV19 with TRBJ1-1; tentatively, D is TRBD1 (5 bases). V lost 2 bases, J lost 8 bases, and 9 bases lay in between. CDR1 and CDR2 (germline): LNHDA, SQIVND (reference sequence). The CDR3 sequence is 12 residues long. Here the CDR3 DNA reads TGTGCCAGTAGTATACAGGGTACGGAAGCTTTCTTT. Its translation is CASSIQGTEAFF.

There are many counts of this clonotype. This rearrangement joins TRBV7-2 to TRBJ2-7; the D gene is possibly TRBD2 (6 bases). The CDR3 length is 16 residues. Germline values: CDR1 SGHTA, CDR2 FQGNSA. Between the trimmed V and J ends, which lost 2 bases and 5 bases, there was a span of 19 bases. Here the CDR3 reads CASSLSGSQEIHEQYF. In DNA, the CDR3 is TGTGCCAGCAGCTTATCCGGGAGCCAGGAAATCCACGAGCAGTACTTC.

V is TRBV11-3 and J is TRBJ1-2, with D possibly TRBD1 on 6 matching bases. There are 14 residues in the CDR3. The ends were cut back, 3 bases at V and 2 bases at J, with 10 bases in the middle. The germline V gene encodes CDR1 SGHNT and CDR2 YENEEA. This CDR3 reads CASSLGGTNYGYTF. CDR3 bases: TGTGCCAGCAGCTTGGGGGGCACCAACTATGGCTACACCTTC.

This clonotype was seen a handful of times. This chain joins TRBV12-5 and TRBJ2-2, with 7 bases aligning to TRBD1. CDR3 length: 15 amino acids. CDR1 LGHNT and CDR2 FRNRAP come from the germline V gene. Trimming removed 6 bases from V and 1 base from J; junction bases left unmatched: 5. For the CDR3, the DNA is TGTGCTAGTGGCCAGGGACAGATGAACACCGGGGAGCTGTTTTTT. Encoded protein: CASGQGQMNTGELFF.

In this sample, this clonotype turned up many times. V gene TRBV19 combines with J gene TRBJ2-6; a possible D gene is TRBD1 (6 bases). CDR3 length equals 17 residues. The germline gives CDR1 LNHDA, CDR2 SQIVND (reference sequence). The ends were cut back, 4 bases at V and 1 base at J, with 14 bases in the middle. CDR3 sequence (DNA): TGTGCCAGTAGTAAGCGACAGGCCCCTTCTGGGGCCAACGTCCTGACTTTC. Amino acid sequence: CASSKRQAPSGANVLTF.

The genes are TRBV2 and TRBJ2-1; D is uncertain. This CDR3 contains 12 residues. The V gene's germline CDR1 is SNHLY and CDR2 FYNNEI. The germline V and J ends were trimmed by 2 bases and 5 bases, with 4 bases remaining between them. CDR3 DNA sequence: TGTGCCAGCAGTGAACCAAACAATGAGCAGTTCTTC. This sequence encodes CASSEPNNEQFF.

In its sample, this clonotype was seen many times. The chain joins TRBV7-2 to TRBJ1-1, with D perhaps TRBD1 (6 bases). The CDR3 covers 14 residues. The germline CDR1 and CDR2 sequences are SGHTA and FQGNSA. Between the trimmed V and J ends, which lost 3 bases and 1 base, there was a span of 9 bases. The CDR3 here is CASSFGTQNTEAFF. As DNA, the CDR3 is TGTGCCAGCAGCTTCGGGACACAGAACACTGAAGCTTTCTTT.

This clonotype was recorded many times. V gene TRBV6-2 or TRBV6-3 combines with J gene TRBJ2-6; D perhaps matches TRBD1 (6 bases). The CDR3 is 22 residues long. The germline CDR1 and CDR2 sequences are MNHEY and SVGEGT. Trimming shortened V by 0 bases and J by 1 base, and 25 bases separated the two germline ends. The CDR3 bases are TGTGCCAGCAGTTACTCTAAAGCAGGGACACCCGACCTAGAATCTGGGGCCAACGTCCTGACTTTC. It encodes CASSYSKAGTPDLESGANVLTF.

The chain recombines TRBV20-1 with TRBJ2-5; 14 positions agree with TRBD2. CDR1 and CDR2 from the germline V gene are DFQATT and SNEGSKA (reference sequence). V lost 2 bases to trimming and J lost 4 bases; unmatched junction nucleotides: 9. The CDR3 sequence is 17 residues long. CDR3 protein: CSARPSTSGGVPETQYF. For the CDR3, the DNA is TGCAGTGCTAGACCCTCGACTAGCGGGGGGGTTCCAGAGACCCAGTACTTC.